The 2 T cell receptor beta chains presented below share a single source sample, sequenced in a study of neurological immune-mediated disorders. TCRdb reprocessed the 5' RACE reads via MiXCR and lists one record per CDR3 protein. The table records 49,000 or so distinct CDR3 sequences, 16% of them present only once. The source material was PBMCs. These receptors all stem from a man in his 60s in good health.

This clonotype was recorded many times. The chain uses TRBV5-1 and TRBJ1-1; TRBD1 aligns across 8 bases. The CDR3 consists of 18 residues. From germline, CDR1 is SGHRS and CDR2 YFSETQ. V shed 4 bases, J shed 0 bases, and the junction held 14 bases outside the gene matches. The CDR3 DNA follows: TGCGCCAGCAGCCCATTCTCAGGGGGCACAATATTGAACACTGAAGCTTTCTTT. It specifies CASSPFSGGTILNTEAFF.

The V and J genes are TRBV5-1 and TRBJ2-7, with TRBD2 matching over 7 bases. In germline, CDR1 is SGHRS, CDR2 YFSETQ. After removal of 3 bases from V and 4 bases from J, the junction contained 4 bases not matched to a gene. The CDR3 totals 13 residues. The CDR3 is CASSWSGTYEQYF. The CDR3, as DNA: TGCGCCAGCAGCTGGAGCGGGACGTACGAGCAGTACTTC.